The 12 T cell receptor beta chains in this list originate from one sample, sequenced in a study of PD-L1 blockade in urothelial cancer. The protocol was immunoSEQ multiplex PCR, while the TCRdb copy is restricted to in-frame clones and leaves out a portion. There are some 30,000 clones in the sample; more than 85% occur only once, and 1.5% to 2% lies in the top ten. Sequencing used PBMCs, obtained around atezolizumab (anti-PD-L1) treatment. Source of these receptors: a man over 45 with urothelial cancer.

This clone was detected only a few times. The CDR3 sequence: CASSSPEGQRRTDTQYF. DNA of the CDR3: TGTGCCAGCAGCTCCCCCGAGGGACAGAGACGCACAGATACGCAGTATTTT. This sequence joins TRBV11-2 and TRBJ2-3; TRBD1 agrees at 7 bases. Trimming at V came to 4 bases and at J to 1 base, leaving 11 bases not matched to a gene. This CDR3 has 17 amino acids. Germline loops: CDR1 SGHAT, CDR2 FQNNGV. The entire variable domain, with the rest obtained from reference TRBV11-2 and TRBJ2-3, is as follows: EAGVAQSPRYKIIEKRQSVAFWCNPISGHATLYWYQQILGQGPKLLIQFQNNGVVDDSQLPKDRFSAERLKGVDSTLKIQPAKLEDSAVYLCASSSPEGQRRTDTQYFGPGTRLTVL.

This clone was picked up one time. CDR3 in DNA: TGCGCCAGCAGCTTAAGCAGCGCACCCGCCGAAGAGCAGTACTTC. Translating it yields CASSLSSAPAEEQYF. The chain couples TRBV5-1 to TRBJ2-7; D unresolved. The CDR3 is 15 residues long. V shed 2 bases and J shed 7 bases, with 19 bases lying between them. The germline CDR1 and CDR2 sequences are SGHRS and YFSETQ.

This clone is a singleton in its sample. The chain recombines TRBV6-6 with TRBJ1-5; D uncertain. Trimming stripped 6 bases from V and 4 bases from J, with 16 bases between. This CDR3 has 15 residues. From germline, CDR1 is MNHNY and CDR2 SVGAGI (reference sequence). The CDR3: CASRTTELMNQPQHF. In nucleotides, the CDR3 is TGTGCCAGCAGGACAACCGAGTTAATGAATCAGCCCCAGCATTTT.

The rearrangement uses TRBV7-2 and TRBJ1-2; 10 positions match TRBD1. The CDR3 runs to 15 residues. V was pared by 4 bases and J by 6 bases, with 8 bases of the junction left unmatched. Germline V lookup: CDR1 SGHTA, CDR2 FQGNSA. This CDR3 reads CASSYQGQGMDGYTF. The DNA of the CDR3 is TGTGCCAGCAGCTACCAGGGACAGGGGATGGATGGCTACACCTTC.

V gene TRBV28 combines with J gene TRBJ1-2; the D is unclear. The CDR3 totals 14 residues. The germline gives CDR1 MDHEN, CDR2 SYDVKM. Trimming stripped 2 bases from V and 4 bases from J, with 11 bases between. CDR3 in amino acids: CASSLRSMSYGYTF. CDR3 nucleotides: TGTGCCAGCAGTTTAAGAAGTATGAGCTATGGCTACACCTTC.

The chain couples TRBV5-4 to TRBJ2-1; D perhaps matches TRBD1 (6 bases). The CDR3 runs to 15 residues. Germline values: CDR1 SGHNT, CDR2 YYREEE (reference sequence). V was pared by 0 bases and J by 7 bases, with 14 bases between. The CDR3: CASSLGSWGRNEQFF. CDR3 nucleotide sequence: TGTGCCAGCAGCTTGGGAAGCTGGGGGCGAAATGAGCAGTTCTTC.

This chain links TRBV4-1 with TRBJ2-7, with TRBD1 identical over 10 bases. The CDR3 sequence is 15 residues long. Germline CDR1 and CDR2: MGHRA and YSYEKL. Trimming cost V 0 bases and J 7 bases; bases outside gene matches: 6. CDR3: CASSQDWGQGREQYF. As DNA, the CDR3 is TGCGCCAGCAGCCAAGATTGGGGACAGGGGCGGGAGCAGTACTTC.

V and J are TRBV6-5 and TRBJ1-3; D is perhaps TRBD1 (6 bases). Between the trimmed V and J ends, which lost 0 bases and 4 bases, there was a span of 13 bases. CDR1 is MNHEY, CDR2 SVGAGI, per germline. This CDR3 contains 16 residues. The DNA for the CDR3 is TGTGCCAGCAGTTACTCGAAGTCAGGGGACGGAAACACCATATATTTT. It codes for CASSYSKSGDGNTIYF.

The chain is built from TRBV5-1 and TRBJ2-2, with 8 bases that match TRBD1. V trimming: 3 bases; J trimming: 6 bases; junction bases outside the gene matches: 4. The CDR3 extends over 14 amino acids. Germline CDR1 and CDR2: SGHRS and YFSETQ. CDR3 amino acids: CASSYYRGAGELFF. The DNA of the CDR3 is TGCGCCAGCAGCTACTACAGGGGGGCCGGGGAGCTGTTTTTT.

This clone appeared a single time. CDR3: CASSLALAGQETQYF. CDR3 nucleotide sequence: TGTGCCAGCAGCTTAGCGCTAGCGGGGCAAGAGACCCAGTACTTC. The chain couples TRBV7-8 to TRBJ2-5; TRBD2 matches at 9 bases. The trim removed 0 bases at V and 2 bases at J, leaving 1 base unmatched. The CDR3 covers 15 residues. CDR1 and CDR2 (germline): SGHVS, FQNEAQ.

This chain links TRBV7-9 with TRBJ2-5, with D possibly matching TRBD2 (5 bases). Germline V gives CDR1 SEHNR, CDR2 FQNEAQ (reference sequence). Trimming removed 1 base from V and 5 bases from J, with 14 bases in between. The CDR3 is 15 amino acids. CDR3: CASSLGPGLEETQYF. The CDR3 DNA sequence: TGTGCCAGCAGCTTAGGCCCGGGGTTGGAGGAGACCCAGTACTTC.

This clone rates as medium-sized. The chain couples TRBV4-1 to TRBJ2-7; TRBD1 agrees at 7 bases. The CDR3 loop spans 16 amino acids. After removal of 4 bases from V and 3 bases from J, the junction contained 12 bases not matched to a gene. In germline, CDR1 is MGHRA, CDR2 YSYEKL. DNA for the CDR3: TGCGCCAGCAGCCTAGAAGCCCAGGGACAGAACTACGAGCAGTACTTC. Translated: CASSLEAQGQNYEQYF.